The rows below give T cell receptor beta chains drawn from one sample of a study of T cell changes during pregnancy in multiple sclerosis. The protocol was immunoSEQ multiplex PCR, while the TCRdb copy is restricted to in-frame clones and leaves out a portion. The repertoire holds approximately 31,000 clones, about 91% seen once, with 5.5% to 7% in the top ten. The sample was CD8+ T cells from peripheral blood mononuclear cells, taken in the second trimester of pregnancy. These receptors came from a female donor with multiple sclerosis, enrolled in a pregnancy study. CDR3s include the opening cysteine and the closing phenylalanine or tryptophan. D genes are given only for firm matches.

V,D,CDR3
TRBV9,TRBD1,CASSTEDLRGETQYF
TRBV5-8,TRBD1,CASSLVGTGGDQPQHF
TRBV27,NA,CASSLSAGTETQYF
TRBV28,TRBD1,CASSPRDRAMSTEAFF
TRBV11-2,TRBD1,CASSLEATGIKNIQYF
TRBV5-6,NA,CASSLSAVNTEAFF
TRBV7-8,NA,CASSLVGGVDNEQFF
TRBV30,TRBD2,CAWRTLAGVLDEQFF
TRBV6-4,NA,CASTLHIRESDTQYF
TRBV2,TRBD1,CASSLGTAGTDTQYF
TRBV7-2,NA,CASSFLGSPYEQYF
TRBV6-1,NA,CASSVEEGTNSPLHF
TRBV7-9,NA,CASSSRGGQNTEAFF
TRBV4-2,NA,CASKNQRSSYNEQFF
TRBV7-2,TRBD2,CASSFNYGGNEQFF
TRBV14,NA,CATGEGGQRGYTF
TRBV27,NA,CASSKFHSGQETQYF
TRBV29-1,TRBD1,CSVEGTDFTDTQYF
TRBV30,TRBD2,CAWSPGTSGTYEQYF
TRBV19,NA,CASSDSPLGLNEQFF
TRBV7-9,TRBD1,CASSLPGTGGTDTQYF
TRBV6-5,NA,CASSNELYEQYF
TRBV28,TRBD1,CASSPDREVRKLFF